This T cell receptor (beta chain) comes out of a study of T cell repertoires in ileal Crohn's disease. Study information: All patients had surgery for stricturing (about 60%) or penetrating (approximately 39%) disease. The study's findings and limits: Postoperative endoscopy occurred within one year, median approximately 6.8 months. Clonal expansions were more frequent in active smokers than non-smokers at surgery.

Around 0.45 micrograms of biopsy DNA per sample underwent TCRB immunosequencing. Generated by immunoSEQ multiplex PCR, the TCRdb table keeps only in-frame clones and is missing some. The table records 7,000 or so clones, roughly 72% of them present only once. V lost 3 bases and J 6 bases, leaving 8 bases between the germline ends. Per the germline V gene, CDR1 is SGHVS and CDR2 is FNYEAQ. The CDR3 covers 13 residues. The sample's time point: neoterminal ileum biopsy at postoperative endoscopy, about 6 months after surgery. A note on this clone: What it recognizes is unknown.

The receptor was isolated from an adult with Crohn's disease. The V call is TRBV7-6, the J call TRBJ1-4; D unresolved. Sequencing used ileal tissue. CDR3 protein: CASSLAKDEKLFF. CDR3 nucleotide sequence: TGTGCCAGCAGCTTGGCCAAAGATGAAAAACTGTTTTTT.